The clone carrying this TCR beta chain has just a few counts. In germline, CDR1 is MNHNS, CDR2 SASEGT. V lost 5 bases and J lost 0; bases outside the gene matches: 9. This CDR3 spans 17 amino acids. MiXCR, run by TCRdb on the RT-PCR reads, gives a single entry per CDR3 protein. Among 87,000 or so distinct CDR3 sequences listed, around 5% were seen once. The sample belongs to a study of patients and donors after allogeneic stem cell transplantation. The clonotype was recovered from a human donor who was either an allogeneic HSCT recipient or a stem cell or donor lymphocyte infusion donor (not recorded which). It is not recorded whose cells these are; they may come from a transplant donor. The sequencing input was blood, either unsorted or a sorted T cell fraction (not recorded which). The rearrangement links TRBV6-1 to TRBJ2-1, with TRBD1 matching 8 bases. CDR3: CASSPSWDRRSYNEQFF. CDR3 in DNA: TGTGCCAGCAGTCCTTCCTGGGACAGGCGCTCCTACAATGAGCAGTTCTTC.